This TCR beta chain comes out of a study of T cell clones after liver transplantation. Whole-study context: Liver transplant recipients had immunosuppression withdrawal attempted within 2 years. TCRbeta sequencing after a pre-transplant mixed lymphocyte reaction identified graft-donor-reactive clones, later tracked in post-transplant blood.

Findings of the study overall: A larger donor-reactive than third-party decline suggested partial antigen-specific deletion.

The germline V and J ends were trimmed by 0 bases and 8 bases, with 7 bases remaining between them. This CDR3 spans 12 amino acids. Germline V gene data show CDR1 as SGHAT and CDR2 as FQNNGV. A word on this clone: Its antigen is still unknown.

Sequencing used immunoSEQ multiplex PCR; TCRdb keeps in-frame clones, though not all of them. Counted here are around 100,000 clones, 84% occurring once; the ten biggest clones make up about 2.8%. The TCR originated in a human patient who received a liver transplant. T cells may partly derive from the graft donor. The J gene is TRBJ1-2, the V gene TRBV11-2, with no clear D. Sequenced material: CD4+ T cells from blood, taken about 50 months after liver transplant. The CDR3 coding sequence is TGTGCCAGCAGCTTAGAGGCTAGCGGCTACACCTTC. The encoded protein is CASSLEASGYTF.